This T cell receptor (beta chain) was observed in a study of blood T cell repertoires in COVID-19. Study context: Sources were T cells, B-cell-depleted T cells, or PBMCs; the material itself was cDNA or gDNA.

TCRdb's copy holds only in-frame clones and misses some; the assay was immunoSEQ multiplex PCR. The sample consists of hundreds of thousands of clones, 86% of them appearing once. Germline V gene data show CDR1 as LGHNA and CDR2 as YNFKEQ. The CDR3 consists of 13 residues. Trimming left V 1 base short and J 5 bases short, with 8 bases between. The chain links TRBV4-2 to TRBJ1-2; D uncertain. The receptor's source is a man aged 35-49 years who had recovered from COVID-19. The sample was PBMCs or T cells enriched from blood (not recorded which). This chain's CDR3 is CASSQVSGYGYTF. The CDR3 DNA follows: TGTGCCAGCAGCCAAGTTTCAGGATATGGCTACACCTTC.